These 21 T cell receptor beta chains share one sample of origin, sequenced in a study of blood T cell repertoires in COVID-19. TCRdb's table, derived via immunoSEQ multiplex PCR, lists solely in-frame clones and lacks some. The sample consists of some 400,000 clones, 85% to 90% of them appearing once. The sequencing input was PBMCs or T cells enriched from blood (not recorded which). These receptors were taken from a man aged 30 to 45 who had recovered from COVID-19.

The rearrangement uses TRBV5-1 and TRBJ1-1; D is ambiguous. Trimming took 0 bases from V and 0 from J, leaving 12 bases between them. This CDR3 comprises 16 residues. Germline V gene data show CDR1 as SGHRS and CDR2 as YFSETQ. The CDR3 DNA is TGCGCCAGCAGCTTGGATACGGGTCGGTTGAACACTGAAGCTTTCTTT. Translation gives CASSLDTGRLNTEAFF. Complete variable domain (other parts from reference TRBV5-1 and TRBJ1-1): KAGVTQTPRYLIKTRGQQVTLSCSPISGHRSVSWYQQTPGQGLQFLFEYFSETQRNKGNFPGRFSGRQFSNSRSEMNVSTLELGDSALYLCASSLDTGRLNTEAFFGQGTRLTVV.

This chain links TRBV4-1 with TRBJ1-5, with 8 bases aligning to TRBD1. There are 17 residues in the CDR3. Per germline, CDR1 MGHRA and CDR2 YSYEKL. J was trimmed by 3 bases and V by 2 bases; bases with no gene match: 9. DNA of the CDR3: TGCGCCAGCAGCCAAAGTATACCACAGGGGGTCAATCAGCCCCAGCATTTT. As protein: CASSQSIPQGVNQPQHF.

The chain combines TRBV25-1 with TRBJ1-2, with TRBD1 identical over 10 bases. The V gene's germline CDR1 is MGHDK and CDR2 SYGVNS. The CDR3 totals 14 residues. V gave up 4 bases and J gave up 8 bases; unmatched junction bases: 7. The CDR3 region has the DNA TGTGCCAGCAGTGGGGACGACAGGGGGCAAGGCTACACCTTC. Translation: CASSGDDRGQGYTF.

J is TRBJ2-1 and V is TRBV30; the D gene is possibly TRBD1 (5 bases). Trimming cost V 0 bases and J 12 bases, with 15 bases left between them. The CDR3 loop spans 13 amino acids. Germline V gives CDR1 GTSNPN, CDR2 SVGIG (reference sequence). This chain's CDR3 is CAWSVAMDTGQFF. The CDR3, as DNA: TGTGCCTGGAGTGTAGCAATGGACACGGGGCAGTTCTTC.

The rearrangement links TRBV24-1 to TRBJ2-2; D remains unclear. The CDR3 has 16 amino acids. CDR1 and CDR2 from the germline V gene are KGHDR and SFDVKD. Trimming cost V 4 bases and J 1 base, with 12 bases left between them. For the CDR3, the DNA is TGTGCCACCAGTGACCACTGGTCAGGGAACACCGGGGAGCTGTTTTTT. This codes for CATSDHWSGNTGELFF.

The chain carries TRBV6-6 and TRBJ1-5; D ambiguous. The CDR3 is made up of 14 amino acids. Germline V gene data show CDR1 as MNHNY and CDR2 as SVGAGI (reference sequence). V was cut by 7 bases and J by 0 bases, with 10 bases left in between. The CDR3 spells CASKESYSNQPQHF. CDR3 nucleotide sequence: TGTGCCAGCAAAGAATCCTATAGCAATCAGCCCCAGCATTTT.

V usage is TRBV5-1 and J usage is TRBJ1-1; D is possibly TRBD1 (5 bases). Between the trimmed V and J ends, which lost 0 bases and 0 bases, there was a span of 12 bases. Germline V CDR1 and CDR2: SGHRS, YFSETQ. The CDR3 totals 16 residues. The CDR3 is CASSLEGRSLNTEAFF. Written as DNA, the CDR3 is TGCGCCAGCAGCTTGGAGGGGCGGTCATTGAACACTGAAGCTTTCTTT. The full variable domain, rest sourced from reference TRBV5-1 and TRBJ1-1, is KAGVTQTPRYLIKTRGQQVTLSCSPISGHRSVSWYQQTPGQGLQFLFEYFSETQRNKGNFPGRFSGRQFSNSRSEMNVSTLELGDSALYLCASSLEGRSLNTEAFFGQGTRLTVV.

V usage is TRBV4-1 and J usage is TRBJ2-5, with 11 bases that match TRBD2. The CDR3 has 15 amino acids. The junction had 1 base not matched to a gene; V was cut back by 0 bases and J by 4 bases. Germline V gene data show CDR1 as MGHRA and CDR2 as YSYEKL. This CDR3 is CASSQDGLAGETQYF. DNA of the CDR3: TGCGCCAGCAGCCAAGATGGACTAGCGGGAGAGACCCAGTACTTC.

The chain is built from TRBV3-1 (or the pseudogene TRBV3-2) and TRBJ1-6; TRBD1 is a possible D gene (6 bases). Trimming took off 2 bases at V and 9 bases at J, with 11 bases between the two ends. The CDR3 totals 14 residues. Germline CDR1 LGHDT, CDR2 YNNKEL (reference sequence). Here the CDR3 DNA reads TGTGCCAGCAGCCAAACAGGGAGATCTTCACCCCTCCACTTT. Protein: CASSQTGRSSPLHF.

This chain joins TRBV30 and TRBJ2-1; no firm D call. The V gene lost 4 bases and the J gene lost 8 bases, with 12 bases spanning the gap. The CDR3 runs to 12 residues. Germline assignment: CDR1 GTSNPN and CDR2 SVGIG (reference sequence). The CDR3 DNA reads TGTGCCTGGAACGCCCTAGGCTATGAGCAGTTCTTC. Its protein product is CAWNALGYEQFF.

A few counts support this clone. The V gene is TRBV5-1, the J gene TRBJ1-1, with D maybe TRBD1 (5 bases). The germline gives CDR1 SGHRS, CDR2 YFSETQ. V lost 4 bases to trimming and J lost 2 bases, with 12 bases between them. CDR3 size: 14 residues. This chain's CDR3 is CASSPPGTNTEAFF. The CDR3 region has the DNA TGCGCCAGCAGCCCCCCCGGGACTAACACTGAAGCTTTCTTT.

This chain's CDR3 is CAWSLGSGQETQYF. CDR3 DNA: TGTGCCTGGAGCCTCGGAAGCGGTCAAGAGACCCAGTACTTC. This chain uses TRBV30 with TRBJ2-5; TRBD2 is a possible D gene (5 bases). Germline V gene sequence: CDR1 GTSNPN, CDR2 SVGIG (reference sequence). V lost 3 bases, J lost 2 bases, and 13 bases lay in between. This CDR3 is 14 amino acids long.

About this clone: Other DNA sequences in this specimen translate into the identical CDR3. The chain combines TRBV30 with TRBJ1-5; 8 bases fit TRBD1. V was pared by 0 bases and J by 7 bases, with 2 bases of the junction left unmatched. The CDR3 is made up of 13 amino acids. Germline CDR1 is GTSNPN and CDR2 is SVGIG (reference sequence). For the CDR3, the DNA is TGTGCCTGGAGTGTAACAGGGGGACAGCCCCAGCATTTT. This translates into CAWSVTGGQPQHF.

The chain employs TRBV7-2 and TRBJ2-2, with 7 bases identical to TRBD2. Trimming took 1 base from V and 4 from J; bases not matched to a gene: 3. This CDR3 region has 15 residues. CDR1 SGHTA and CDR2 FQGNSA come from the germline V gene. CDR3 DNA: TGTGCCAGCAGCTTAGGACTAGCTGGCACCGGGGAGCTGTTTTTT. Amino acid sequence: CASSLGLAGTGELFF.

This clone has more than one count but fewer than ten. This chain joins TRBV5-1 and TRBJ2-7, with 9 bases identical to TRBD2. CDR1 and CDR2 (germline): SGHRS, YFSETQ. The ends lost 5 bases at V and 3 bases at J; junction bases unmatched: 12. The CDR3 is 16 residues long. The CDR3 is CASRVTSGLSNYEQYF. For the CDR3, the DNA is TGCGCCAGCAGAGTAACTAGCGGGCTGTCGAACTACGAGCAGTACTTC.

J is TRBJ1-3 and V is TRBV5-1, with 7 bases lining up with TRBD1. The CDR3 is 17 residues long. Germline V CDR1 and CDR2: SGHRS, YFSETQ. V lost 0 bases and J lost 0; bases outside the gene matches: 6. CDR3 sequence: CASSLEGQWGSGNTIYF. CDR3 nucleotide sequence: TGCGCCAGCAGCTTGGAGGGACAGTGGGGCTCTGGAAACACCATATATTTT.

V and J are TRBV5-4 and TRBJ1-1; D unclear. The CDR3 has 12 amino acids. Germline loops: CDR1 SGHNT, CDR2 YYREEE (reference sequence). Trimming left V 5 bases short and J 0 bases short, with 5 bases between. The CDR3 nucleotides read TGTGCCAGCAGGTCTATGAACACTGAAGCTTTCTTT. This sequence encodes CASRSMNTEAFF.

As concerns this clone: Mismatch with germline at one junction end may stem from a read error. In nucleotides, the CDR3 is TGTGCTAGCACCAGGGACAGGGTGTTAGAGACCCAGTACTTC. As protein: CASTRDRVLETQYF. This chain uses TRBV7-7 with TRBJ2-5, with 9 bases matching TRBD1. Germline CDR1 SSHAT, CDR2 FNYEAQ (reference sequence). The CDR3 is 14 amino acids.

The CDR3 DNA is TGCGCCAGCAGCCCTCTGGGCAGGGCGAACACCGGGGAGCTGTTTTTT. Translating it yields CASSPLGRANTGELFF. The chain recombines TRBV4-1 with TRBJ2-2; D perhaps matches TRBD1 (5 bases). Trimming took off 4 bases at V and 0 bases at J, with 12 bases between the two ends. Germline values: CDR1 MGHRA, CDR2 YSYEKL. This CDR3 has 16 amino acids.

This rearrangement joins TRBV24-1 to TRBJ2-2; 9 bases are shared with TRBD2. J was trimmed by 5 bases and V by 4 bases; bases with no gene match: 7. From germline, CDR1 is KGHDR and CDR2 SFDVKD. The length of the CDR3 is 16 residues. CDR3 sequence: CATSEVGTSRTGELFF. The CDR3 DNA reads as TGTGCCACCAGTGAAGTAGGGACTAGCCGGACCGGGGAGCTGTTTTTT.

In its sample, this clone was seen a few times. V gene TRBV18 combines with J gene TRBJ1-4; D unresolved. Germline assignment: CDR1 KGHSH and CDR2 LQKENI. Trimming removed 2 bases from V and 1 base from J, with 14 bases in between. This CDR3 has 17 amino acids. CDR3 amino acids: CASSPGRKAGTNEKLFF. CDR3 DNA: TGTGCCAGCTCACCAGGCCGTAAAGCGGGAACTAATGAAAAACTGTTTTTT.